This entry is about one T cell receptor beta chain. This sample was included in a study of blood T cell repertoires in COVID-19. Assay used: immunoSEQ multiplex PCR; TCRdb lists only in-frame clones, some missing. The sample records over 150,000 clones, approximately 85% being singletons. The length of the CDR3 is 14 residues. The V end lost 4 bases, the J end lost 7 bases, and 11 bases lay between the germline ends. CDR1 and CDR2 from the germline V gene are LNHDA and SQIVND (reference sequence). J is TRBJ1-6 and V is TRBV19; possibly TRBD1 for D (6 bases). Sequencing was performed on peripheral blood. This clonotype was obtained from a man aged 55-75 years with COVID-19, enrolled during active disease. CDR3 protein: CASSNRELNSPLHF. CDR3 in DNA: TGTGCCAGTAGTAACAGGGAATTAAATTCACCCCTCCACTTT.